This T cell receptor (beta chain) was identified in a study of glioma-infiltrating T cells after dendritic cell vaccination. Fresh-frozen tumor tissue and more than two years of survival data were available for all. Here immunoSEQ multiplex PCR was the method, and the copy in TCRdb shows in-frame clones only, minus some. The top ten hold around 16% of the sample, which has roughly 90,000 clones, around 84% seen once. Germline values: CDR1 MNHEY, CDR2 SMNVEV (reference sequence). V was pared by 6 bases and J by 7 bases, with 8 bases of the junction left unmatched. This CDR3 is built from 13 residues. The sample here was blood, taken before dendritic cell vaccination. The sequence derives from a human donor with glioblastoma. V usage is TRBV27 and J usage is TRBJ2-7; 8 nucleotides match TRBD1. In DNA, the CDR3 is TGTGCCAGCAGGCAGGGACAGGCGGGGGAGCAGTACTTC. It translates to CASRQGQAGEQYF.